This T cell receptor beta chain emerged from a study of radiotherapy plus CTLA-4 blockade in lung cancer. Sequenced by immunoSEQ multiplex PCR; TCRdb stores in-frame clones only, minus some. The data show 65,000 to 90,000 clones, 70% to 90% seen once. Trimming removed 0 bases from V and 0 bases from J, with 7 bases in between. The CDR3 has 16 residues. This receptor was obtained from a human donor with non-small cell lung cancer who had stable disease on radiotherapy plus ipilimumab. The sequences come from peripheral blood, collected from a patient treated with radiotherapy plus ipilimumab. This rearrangement joins TRBV5-3 to TRBJ1-6; D unresolved. TRBV5-3 is placed among ORFs of uncertain function. The CDR3 coding sequence is TGTGCCAGAAGCTTGGATGTTAGCTCCTATAATTCACCCCTCCACTTT. This translates into CARSLDVSSYNSPLHF.